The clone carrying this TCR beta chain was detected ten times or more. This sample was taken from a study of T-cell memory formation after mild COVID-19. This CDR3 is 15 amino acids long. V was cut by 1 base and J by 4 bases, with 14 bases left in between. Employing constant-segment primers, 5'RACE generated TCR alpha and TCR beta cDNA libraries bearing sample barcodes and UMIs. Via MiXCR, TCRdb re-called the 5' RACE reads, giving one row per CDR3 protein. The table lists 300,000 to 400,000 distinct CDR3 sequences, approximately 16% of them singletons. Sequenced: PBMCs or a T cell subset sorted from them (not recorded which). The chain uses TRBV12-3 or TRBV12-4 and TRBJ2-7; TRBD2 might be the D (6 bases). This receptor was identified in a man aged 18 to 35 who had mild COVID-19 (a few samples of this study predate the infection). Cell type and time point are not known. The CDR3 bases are TGTGCCAGCAGTTTAGAGGCCGGGGGTGGGTACGAGCAGTACGTC. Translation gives CASSLEAGGGYEQYV.